This TCR beta chain was obtained from a study of cytomegalovirus exposure and HLA in healthy donors. The wider study: A previous analysis identified more than 100 million unique TCR beta sequences derived from roughly 190 million T cells.

It was with 60 Vbeta and 13 Jbeta primers that the PCR ran. The method was immunoSEQ multiplex PCR; TCRdb's version includes in-frame clones alone and lacks a portion of them. The table has 280,000 or so clones, roughly 90% seen once; the top ten hold less than 2.5%. The CDR3 length is 13 residues. CDR1 and CDR2 (germline): SQVTM, ANQGSEA. Deletions cut 7 bases from V and 8 bases from J, with 18 bases between. This clone was detected only once. The chain links TRBV29-1 to TRBJ2-1; D is undetermined. The TCR sequence derives from a woman aged 18 to 35 in good health and CMV-seronegative. Input material: PBMCs. As DNA, the CDR3 is TGCAGCGGAATGAGGTCTGTTCTGGATGAGCAGTTCTTC. Translating it yields CSGMRSVLDEQFF.